Listed below are T cell receptor beta chains from one sample, sequenced in a study of blood T cell repertoires in COVID-19. Data came from immunoSEQ multiplex PCR; TCRdb stores just in-frame clones and leaves some out. The table has some 220,000 clones, around 84% seen once. The sequencing sample was made of peripheral blood. The receptors here all came from a human donor in a cohort sampled during active COVID-19. The CDR3 runs from the conserved cysteine through the conserved F or W. The order of the fields is V gene, clone size, CDR3 length, J gene, D gene, CDR3 protein, CDR3 DNA. The D gene is left open where the match is weak. Not all rows give a size; the values are once, few, many and, for expanded clones, a class.

TRBV25-1	once	15	TRBJ2-5	TRBD1	CASRAVTGDQETQYF	TGTGCCAGCAGAGCCGTAACAGGGGACCAAGAGACCCAGTACTTC
TRBV5-1	.	14	TRBJ2-7	TRBD1	CASSLGTGAYEQYF	TGCGCCAGCAGCTTGGGGACAGGGGCCTACGAGCAGTACTTC
TRBV7-8	few	14	TRBJ1-5	TRBD1	CASSWGQINQPQHF	TGTGCCAGCAGCTGGGGACAGATCAATCAGCCCCAGCATTTT
TRBV19	once	17	TRBJ2-1	TRBD2	CASSTTTSGPSYNEQFF	TGTGCCAGTAGTACTACGACTAGCGGGCCGTCCTACAATGAGCAGTTCTTC
TRBV11-3	.	17	TRBJ2-1	TRBD2	CASSLSPSSGRPNEQFF	TGTGCCAGCAGCTTATCCCCATCTAGCGGGAGGCCCAATGAGCAGTTCTTC
TRBV19	.	15	TRBJ2-1	TRBD2	CASKLAVSSYNEQFF	TGTGCCAGTAAGCTAGCGGTCAGCTCCTACAATGAGCAGTTCTTC
TRBV3-1/TRBV3-2	.	14	TRBJ2-7	TRBD1	CASSPPDRRYEQYF	TGTGCCAGCAGCCCCCCGGACAGGAGGTACGAGCAGTACTTC
TRBV14	few	14	TRBJ2-7	TRBD1	CASRGRGSPYEQYF	TGTGCCAGCAGAGGCAGGGGGAGCCCCTACGAGCAGTACTTC
TRBV28	.	15	TRBJ1-1	.	CASSPPLRGWTEAFF	TGTGCCAGCAGCCCGCCACTCAGGGGATGGACTGAAGCTTTCTTT
TRBV6-2/TRBV6-3	.	15	TRBJ1-6	TRBD1	CASSYLGQGNSPLHF	TGTGCCAGCAGTTACTTGGGACAGGGGAATTCACCCCTCCACTTT
TRBV7-7	.	14	TRBJ2-3	TRBD1	CASSLASDRGSQYF	TGTGCTAGCAGCTTGGCCTCAGACAGGGGGTCGCAGTATTTT
TRBV11-2	.	15	TRBJ2-2	TRBD1	CASSRRTGAAGELFF	TGTGCCAGCAGCCGTCGGACAGGAGCAGCCGGGGAGCTGTTTTTT
TRBV6-1	.	15	TRBJ2-3	.	CASSDNRESTDTQYF	TGTGCCAGCAGTGATAACAGGGAAAGCACAGATACGCAGTATTTT
TRBV4-2	.	16	TRBJ2-1	.	CASSQDPGRTYNEQFF	TGTGCCAGCAGCCAAGATCCGGGGAGAACCTACAATGAGCAGTTCTTC
TRBV27	.	14	TRBJ1-4	TRBD1	CASSSPGTVEKLFF	TGTGCCAGCAGTTCCCCAGGGACAGTGGAAAAACTGTTTTTT
TRBV4-3	.	16	TRBJ1-6	TRBD1	CASSQGTGTYNSPLHF	TGCGCCAGCAGCCAAGGGACAGGGACCTATAATTCACCCCTCCACTTT
TRBV7-9	few	14	TRBJ2-7	TRBD2	CASSSPGLVYEQYF	TGTGCCAGCAGTTCCCCGGGACTAGTGTACGAGCAGTACTTC
TRBV12-3/TRBV12-4	.	13	TRBJ2-7	.	CASSRPGVSEQYF	TGTGCCAGCAGTCGCCCGGGAGTAAGCGAGCAGTACTTC
TRBV5-4	.	15	TRBJ1-2	.	CASSLGGENNYGYTF	TGTGCCAGCAGCTTGGGCGGGGAAAATAACTATGGCTACACCTTC
TRBV5-1	.	14	TRBJ1-2	.	CASSFQGSDYGYTF	TGCGCCAGCAGCTTCCAGGGATCCGACTATGGCTACACCTTC
TRBV4-1	.	14	TRBJ1-5	.	CASSQRGAGQPQHF	TGCGCCAGCAGTCAGCGGGGAGCTGGTCAGCCCCAGCATTTT
TRBV6-6	.	14	TRBJ2-7	.	CASSGAEISYEQYF	TGTGCCAGCAGTGGTGCGGAGATCTCCTACGAGCAGTACTTC
TRBV12-3/TRBV12-4	.	13	TRBJ1-2	.	CASSLALTGGYTF	TGTGCCAGCAGTTTAGCGTTAACGGGGGGCTACACCTTC